Detailed here is one T cell receptor (beta chain). The CDR3 runs to 18 residues. V was clipped by 3 bases and J by 0 bases; unmatched bases: 7. Germline lookup yields CDR1 SGHVS and CDR2 FQNEAQ. This sample is drawn from a study of T-cell reconstitution after alpha-beta-depleted transplantation in children. The TCRbeta library was prepared with unique molecular identifiers. TCRdb reprocessed the PCR reads with MiXCR, giving one entry per CDR3 protein. The repertoire consists of around 200,000 distinct CDR3 sequences, with approximately 7% occurring once and the leading ten covering 3%. The V gene is TRBV7-8, the J gene TRBJ2-2; 10 positions agree with TRBD1. This clonotype originated in a human donor who donated a stem cell graft to a child with Wiskott-Aldrich syndrome. Specimen: PBMCs from the stem cell graft donor, collected from the stem cell graft. CDR3 sequence reads: CASSLPGQGMANTGELFF. CDR3 sequence (DNA): TGTGCCAGCAGCTTGCCGGGACAGGGGATGGCGAACACCGGGGAGCTGTTTTTT.